This T cell receptor beta chain was sequenced for a study of cytomegalovirus exposure and HLA in healthy donors. PCR used 60 Vbeta primers and 13 Jbeta primers. Assay: immunoSEQ multiplex PCR; the TCRdb copy retains only in-frame clones and omits some. The repertoire holds roughly 150,000 clones, with roughly 80% as singletons. Though nominally healthy at sampling, donors likely had unrecorded immune exposures. As to this clone: Antigen: not known.

CDR3 length: 15 amino acids. V gave up 6 bases and J gave up 0 bases, with 15 bases separating them. CDR1 and CDR2 from the germline V gene are MDHEN and SYDVKM. Broader study findings: Later analysis identified a missense DCLRE1C variant that was linked to TCR beta V- and J-gene trimming. Altogether, 160 or so TCR beta chains were recorded as cytomegalovirus-associated. Per a prior analysis, the majority of TCR beta V segments were productive roughly 87% or roughly 30% of the time.

The sample consisted of PBMCs. The chain combines TRBV28 with TRBJ2-7, with D maybe TRBD1 (6 bases). The source of this sequence is a male donor in good health and CMV-seropositive. The CDR3 sequence is CASRPTGPSSYEQYF. The DNA of the CDR3 is TGTGCCAGCAGGCCGACAGGCCCCAGCTCCTACGAGCAGTACTTC.